These T cell receptor beta chains were read from a single sample in a study of T-cell memory formation after mild COVID-19. TCRdb passed the 5' RACE reads through MiXCR, listing each CDR3 protein once. Of about 420,000 distinct CDR3 sequences in the sample, more than 20% were seen once. The specimen sequenced was PBMCs or a T cell subset sorted from them (not recorded which). Receptors were obtained from an adult woman who had mild COVID-19 (a few samples of this study predate the infection). Cell type and time point are not known. Both conserved end residues are part of each CDR3. Fields, in order: CDR3 DNA, CDR3 protein, V gene, clone size, J gene, D gene. D genes are given only for firm matches. The size field is filled for only some rows; it gives once, few, many or a size class.

TGTGCCAGCAGCCAAGGACGGGGGGCGCGGGAAGCTTTCTTT,CASSQGRGAREAFF,TRBV3-1,few,TRBJ1-1,-
TGTGCCAGCAGTTCACGCTTAGACCGGGGCAACAGAGGCCATGAGCAGTTCTTC,CASSSRLDRGNRGHEQFF,TRBV12-3/TRBV12-4,few,TRBJ2-1,-
TGTGCCAGCAGCTTAGTTCCAGCAGATACGCAGTATTTT,CASSLVPADTQYF,TRBV11-2,few,TRBJ2-3,-
TGCAGTCCCCTTTCCTACAATGAGCAGTTCTTC,CSPLSYNEQFF,TRBV20-1,-,TRBJ2-1,-
TGCGCCAGCAGCAGCGGACAGGGCTACTACGAGCAGTACTTC,CASSSGQGYYEQYF,TRBV5-1,-,TRBJ2-7,TRBD1
TGTGCCAGCAGTTACGGGGGCGTCCTGACTTTC,CASSYGGVLTF,TRBV6-2/TRBV6-3,-,TRBJ2-6,-
TGCAGTGCTAGAGACCCCAGGGCCCCCAATCAGCCCCAGCATTTT,CSARDPRAPNQPQHF,TRBV20-1,-,TRBJ1-5,-
TGTGCCACCAGCAGAGATGGTGCGGGATCCTACAATGAGCAGTTCTTC,CATSRDGAGSYNEQFF,TRBV15,few,TRBJ2-1,-
TGTGCCAGCTCCGACAGCCACACGGGCGAGCAGTACTTC,CASSDSHTGEQYF,TRBV6-5,-,TRBJ2-7,-
TGCGCCAGCACCACGGTAGGGTCCTACGAGCAGTACTTC,CASTTVGSYEQYF,TRBV5-1,-,TRBJ2-7,-
TGTGCCAGCTCACCAGGGGCTATTACCTACGAGCAGTACTTC,CASSPGAITYEQYF,TRBV18,-,TRBJ2-7,-
TGTGCCAGCAGCCAAGAGGGGTGGGGGACCTCCTACGAGCAGTACTTC,CASSQEGWGTSYEQYF,TRBV4-2,-,TRBJ2-7,-
TGTGCCAGCAGCGTCTACAGGGTCAATGAGCAGTTCTTC,CASSVYRVNEQFF,TRBV7-2,few,TRBJ2-1,-
TGTGCCAGCAGCTTACGGGGGGCAGGGTCCTACAATGAGCAGTTCTTC,CASSLRGAGSYNEQFF,TRBV7-8,few,TRBJ2-1,-
TGTGCCAGCAGTCCCGGGACCTCAGATACGCAGTATTTT,CASSPGTSDTQYF,TRBV12-3/TRBV12-4,-,TRBJ2-3,-
TGCGCCAGCAGCTTGGGACAGGGACCAACCTACGAGCAGTACTTC,CASSLGQGPTYEQYF,TRBV5-1,few,TRBJ2-7,TRBD1
TGTGCCAGCAGCACAGGGGGCGCGGAGTACTTC,CASSTGGAEYF,TRBV21-1,few,TRBJ2-7,-
TGTGCTAGTGCCCTGGGGTGGAACACTGAAGCTTTCTTT,CASALGWNTEAFF,TRBV12-5,few,TRBJ1-1,-
TGTGCCATCAGTGGGGGGAAACTGAACACCGGGGAGCTGTTTTTT,CAISGGKLNTGELFF,TRBV10-3,few,TRBJ2-2,-
TGCGCCAGCAGCCAAGGTATAGGGGCCTATGGCTACACCTTC,CASSQGIGAYGYTF,TRBV4-1,-,TRBJ1-2,-
TGCAGGCTAGGGGAGACCCAGTACTTC,CRLGETQYF,TRBV20-1,few,TRBJ2-5,-
TGCAGTGCTAGCGGGACAGCGGGGGGCGGCGGGGAGCTGTTTTTT,CSASGTAGGGGELFF,TRBV20-1,-,TRBJ2-2,TRBD2
TGTGCCAGCAGCTTAGCGAGGGACACGTCCTACGAGCAGTACTTC,CASSLARDTSYEQYF,TRBV7-2,-,TRBJ2-7,-
TGTGCCAGCAGCCGGGGAGGGTACGAGACCCAGTACTTC,CASSRGGYETQYF,TRBV7-3,-,TRBJ2-5,TRBD2
TGTGCCACCAGCAGAGCCCCCGGGCTAGGCCAAGAGACCCAGTACTTC,CATSRAPGLGQETQYF,TRBV15,few,TRBJ2-5,-
TGCAGTGCTAGAGCAGACAATCCCGAGCAGTACTTC,CSARADNPEQYF,TRBV20-1,few,TRBJ2-7,-
TGCAGCGTCCTAGCGAGGGGGCTTTCCTACGAGCAGTACTTC,CSVLARGLSYEQYF,TRBV29-1,few,TRBJ2-7,-